The sequence of this T cell receptor beta chain was determined in a study of blood T cell repertoires in COVID-19. Background on the study: Material from acute and convalescent COVID-19 was sourced from the United States, Italy and Spain.

The CDR3 is 15 residues long. Germline V lookup: CDR1 SGHNT, CDR2 YENEEA. V lost 5 bases, J lost 6 bases, and 10 bases stayed unmatched. In the study's own analysis: Counts of nucleated cells, estimated from reference gene primer amplification, were obtained. Generated by immunoSEQ multiplex PCR, the TCRdb table keeps only in-frame clones and is missing some. V and J calls and clone size follow that table, whereas D and trimming were derived from the DNA. This table holds some 320,000 clones, about 82% found once. This chain uses TRBV11-3 with TRBJ2-1, with 7 bases matching TRBD1. The specimen sequenced was peripheral blood. The TCR sequence derives from a human donor in a cohort sampled during active COVID-19. The CDR3 DNA is TGTGCCAGCAGCACCGGGACAGCCCGATCCAATGAGCAGTTCTTC. It translates to CASSTGTARSNEQFF.